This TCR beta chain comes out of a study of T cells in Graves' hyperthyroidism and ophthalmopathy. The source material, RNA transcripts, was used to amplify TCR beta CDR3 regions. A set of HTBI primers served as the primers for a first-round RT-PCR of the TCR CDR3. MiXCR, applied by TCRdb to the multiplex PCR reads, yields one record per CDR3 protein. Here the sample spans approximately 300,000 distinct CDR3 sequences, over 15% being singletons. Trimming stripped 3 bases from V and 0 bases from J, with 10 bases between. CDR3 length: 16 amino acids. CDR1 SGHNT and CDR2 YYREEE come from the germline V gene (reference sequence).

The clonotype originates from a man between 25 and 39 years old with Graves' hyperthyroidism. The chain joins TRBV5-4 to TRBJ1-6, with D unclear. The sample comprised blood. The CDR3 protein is CASSSAQSSYNSPLHF. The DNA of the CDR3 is TGTGCCAGCAGCTCAGCCCAGAGCTCCTATAATTCACCCCTCCACTTT.